This T cell receptor beta chain emerged from a study of T cell changes during pregnancy in multiple sclerosis. Germline lookup yields CDR1 KGHSH and CDR2 LQKENI. V was clipped by 3 bases and J by 2 bases, with 16 bases between them. This CDR3 is 16 amino acids long. Produced via immunoSEQ multiplex PCR; TCRdb's table is partial and in-frame only. In the table there are around 40,000 clones, nearly 90% of which are singletons. The chain combines TRBV18 with TRBJ1-2, with D uncertain. The source material was CD4+ T cells from peripheral blood mononuclear cells, sampled in the first trimester of pregnancy. The TCR sequence derives from a female donor with multiple sclerosis, enrolled in a pregnancy study. CDR3 DNA sequence: TGTGCCAGCTCACCCGAGGGAGGTGGAGGGAACTATGGCTACACCTTC. It yields the protein CASSPEGGGGNYGYTF.